This T cell receptor beta chain was documented in a study of cytomegalovirus exposure and HLA in healthy donors. At sampling all donors were nominally healthy, likely with unrecorded immune exposures. A few counts support this clone. Its cognate antigen is unknown. Findings and caveats of the study: By HLA locus, TCR association rates varied in a later analysis, with DRB1 showing the most and HLA-C the fewest.

With 60 Vbeta and 13 Jbeta primers, the PCR was carried out. The table came from immunoSEQ multiplex PCR; TCRdb's copy has only in-frame clones and leaves some out. This sample has 85,000 to 130,000 clones; around 80% occur once, and the top ten carry 2.5%. J lost 1 base, V lost 0 bases, and 1 base had no gene match. The CDR3 totals 16 residues. Germline V lookup: CDR1 SGHDT, CDR2 YYEEEE. The J gene is TRBJ1-1, the V gene TRBV5-6; TRBD1 matches at 12 bases. The sequenced sample was PBMCs. This TCR came from a man in his forties in good health and CMV-seronegative. CDR3 loop: CASSLGDRGPNTEAFF. In DNA, the CDR3 is TGTGCCAGCAGCTTGGGGGACAGGGGGCCGAACACTGAAGCTTTCTTT.